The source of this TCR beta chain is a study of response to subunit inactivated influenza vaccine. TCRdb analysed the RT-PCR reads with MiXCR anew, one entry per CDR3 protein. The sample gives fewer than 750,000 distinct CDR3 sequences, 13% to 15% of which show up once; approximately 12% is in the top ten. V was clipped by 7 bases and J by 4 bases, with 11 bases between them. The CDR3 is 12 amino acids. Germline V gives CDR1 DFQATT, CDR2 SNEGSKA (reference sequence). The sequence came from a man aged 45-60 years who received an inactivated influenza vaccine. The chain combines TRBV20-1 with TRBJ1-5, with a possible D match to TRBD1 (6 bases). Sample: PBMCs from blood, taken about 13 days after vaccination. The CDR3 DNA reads TGCAGTGGGACTCAGGGGAATCAGCCCCAGCATTTT. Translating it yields CSGTQGNQPQHF.